This TCR beta chain was retrieved from a study of neoadjuvant anti-PD-1 for oral cavity cancer. Study-level information: Patients without progression received a fourth nivolumab dose around day 43, then surgical resection on days 50-56.

Notes on this clone: Its antigen is undetermined.

This CDR3 is built from 18 residues. Germline-derived CDR1 and CDR2 are GTSNPN and SVGIG (reference sequence). Trimming took 6 bases from V and 2 from J, leaving 26 bases between them. Overall study results and limits: Only a few patients per response group were TCR-analyzed; validation needed.

PBMC libraries mostly used approximately 0.5 ug of input genomic DNA, with six replicates per sample. This table comes from immunoSEQ multiplex PCR, and its TCRdb copy is limited to in-frame clones, with some not included. The data contain tens of thousands of clones, 65% to 80% of them singletons. This rearrangement joins TRBV30 to TRBJ1-3; D ambiguous. This TCR derives from a person aged 35-79 years with oral cavity squamous cell carcinoma. The source material was PBMCs, sampled before nivolumab (anti-PD-1) treatment. The CDR3 DNA reads as TGTGCCTGCCAACCTCTGCTGACGCCGACTGGGACTGGAAACACCATATATTTT. It yields the protein CACQPLLTPTGTGNTIYF.